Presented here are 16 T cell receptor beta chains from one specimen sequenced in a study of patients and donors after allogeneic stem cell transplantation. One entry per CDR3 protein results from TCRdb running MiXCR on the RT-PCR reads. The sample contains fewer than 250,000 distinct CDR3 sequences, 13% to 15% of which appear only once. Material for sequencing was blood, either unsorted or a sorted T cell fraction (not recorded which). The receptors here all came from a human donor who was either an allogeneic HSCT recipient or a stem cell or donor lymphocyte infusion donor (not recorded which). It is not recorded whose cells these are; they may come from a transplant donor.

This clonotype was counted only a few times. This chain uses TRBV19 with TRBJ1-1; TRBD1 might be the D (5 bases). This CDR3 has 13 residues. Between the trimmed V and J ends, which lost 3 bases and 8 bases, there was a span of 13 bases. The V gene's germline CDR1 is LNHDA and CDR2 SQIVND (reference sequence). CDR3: CASSMTAKREAFF. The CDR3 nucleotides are TGTGCCAGTAGTATGACAGCTAAACGGGAAGCTTTCTTT.

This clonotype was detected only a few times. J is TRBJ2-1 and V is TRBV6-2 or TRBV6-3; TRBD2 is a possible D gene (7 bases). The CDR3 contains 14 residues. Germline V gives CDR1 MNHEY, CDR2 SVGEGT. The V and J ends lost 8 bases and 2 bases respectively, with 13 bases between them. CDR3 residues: CASGEGGAYNEQFF. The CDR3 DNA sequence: TGTGCCAGCGGGGAGGGGGGGGCCTACAATGAGCAGTTCTTC.

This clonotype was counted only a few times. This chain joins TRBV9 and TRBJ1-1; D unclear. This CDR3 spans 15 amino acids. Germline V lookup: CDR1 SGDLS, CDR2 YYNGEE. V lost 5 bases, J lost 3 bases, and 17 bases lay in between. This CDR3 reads CASSHTEHGDTEAFF. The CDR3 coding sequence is TGTGCCAGCAGTCACACAGAACACGGGGACACTGAAGCTTTCTTT. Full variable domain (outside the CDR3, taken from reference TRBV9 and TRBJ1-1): DSGVTQTPKHLITATGQRVTLRCSPRSGDLSVYWYQQSLDQGLQFLIQYYNGEERAKGNILERFSAQQFPDLHSELNLSSLELGDSALYFCASSHTEHGDTEAFFGQGTRLTVV.

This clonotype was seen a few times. CDR3 nucleotide sequence: TGCGCCAGCAGCCAGTATGATGAGCAGTTCTTC. Amino acids: CASSQYDEQFF. The chain uses TRBV4-3 and TRBJ2-1, with D uncertain. Germline V gene data show CDR1 as LGHNA and CDR2 as YSLEER. The CDR3 is 11 residues long. Trimming pared 3 bases from V and 8 bases from J, leaving 5 bases between.

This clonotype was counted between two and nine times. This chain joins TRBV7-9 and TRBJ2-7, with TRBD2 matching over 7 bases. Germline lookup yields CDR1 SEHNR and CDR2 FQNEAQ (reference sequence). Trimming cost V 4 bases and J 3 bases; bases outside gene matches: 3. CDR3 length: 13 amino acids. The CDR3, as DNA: TGTGCCAGCAGCTCAGGACTAGGCTACGAGCAGTACTTC. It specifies CASSSGLGYEQYF. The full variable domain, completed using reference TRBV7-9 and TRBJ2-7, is DTGVSQNPRHKITKRGQNVTFRCDPISEHNRLYWYRQTLGQGPEFLTYFQNEAQLEKSRLLSDRFSAERPKGSFSTLEIQRTEQGDSAMYLCASSSGLGYEQYFGPGTRLTVT.

CDR3 bases: TGTGCCACCAGCAGGGCCCGCACAGATACGCAGTATTTT. Translation gives CATSRARTDTQYF. V and J are TRBV24-1 and TRBJ2-3, with D tentatively TRBD1 (5 bases). V was pared by 7 bases and J by 1 base, with 8 bases between. CDR1 and CDR2 from the germline V gene are KGHDR and SFDVKD. There are 13 residues in the CDR3.

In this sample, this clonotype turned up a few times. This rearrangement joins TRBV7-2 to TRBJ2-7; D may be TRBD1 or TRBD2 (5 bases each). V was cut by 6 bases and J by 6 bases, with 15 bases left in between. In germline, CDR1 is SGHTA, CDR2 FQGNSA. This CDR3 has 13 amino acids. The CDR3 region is CASRGRGAVEQYF. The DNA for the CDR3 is TGTGCCAGCAGGGGGCGAGGGGCCGTCGAGCAGTACTTC.

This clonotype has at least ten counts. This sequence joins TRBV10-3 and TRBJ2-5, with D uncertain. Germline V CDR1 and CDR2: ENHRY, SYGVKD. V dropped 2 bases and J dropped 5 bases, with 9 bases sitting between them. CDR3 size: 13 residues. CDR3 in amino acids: CAISERQQETQYF. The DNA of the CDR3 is TGTGCCATCAGTGAGCGCCAGCAGGAGACCCAGTACTTC.

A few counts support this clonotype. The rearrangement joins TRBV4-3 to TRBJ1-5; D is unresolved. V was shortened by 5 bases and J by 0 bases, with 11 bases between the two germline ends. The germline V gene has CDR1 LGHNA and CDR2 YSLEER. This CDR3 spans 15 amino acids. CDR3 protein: CASSGDYYSNQPQHF. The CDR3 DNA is TGCGCCAGCAGCGGGGATTATTATAGCAATCAGCCCCAGCATTTT.

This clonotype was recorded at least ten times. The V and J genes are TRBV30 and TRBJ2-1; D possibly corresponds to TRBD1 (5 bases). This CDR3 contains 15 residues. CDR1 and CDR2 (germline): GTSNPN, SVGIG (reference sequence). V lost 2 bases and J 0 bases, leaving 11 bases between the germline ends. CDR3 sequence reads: CAWSFQGSSYNEQFF. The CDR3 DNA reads TGTGCCTGGAGTTTCCAGGGCAGCTCCTACAATGAGCAGTTCTTC.

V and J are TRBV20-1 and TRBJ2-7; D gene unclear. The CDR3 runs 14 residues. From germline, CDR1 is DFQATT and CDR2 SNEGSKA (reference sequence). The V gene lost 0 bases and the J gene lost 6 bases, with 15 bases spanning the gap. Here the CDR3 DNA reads TGCAGTGCTAGAGATTTGGCCAACCCTCGCGAGCAGTACTTC. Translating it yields CSARDLANPREQYF.

CDR3 protein: CASRKAGDSRTTNEKLFF. The CDR3 DNA sequence: TGTGCCAGCAGGAAAGCCGGGGACAGTCGAACAACTAATGAAAAACTGTTTTTT. The chain joins TRBV28 to TRBJ1-4, with 7 nucleotides matching TRBD1. The CDR3 is 18 amino acids. Losses at the gene ends were 6 bases for V and 0 bases for J; bases not matched to a gene: 13. CDR1 and CDR2 (germline): MDHEN, SYDVKM.

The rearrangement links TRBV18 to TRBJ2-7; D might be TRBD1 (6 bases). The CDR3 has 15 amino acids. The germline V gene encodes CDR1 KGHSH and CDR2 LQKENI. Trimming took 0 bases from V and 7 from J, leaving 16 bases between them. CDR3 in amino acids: CASSPPSQGQGEQYF. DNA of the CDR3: TGTGCCAGCTCACCACCTAGTCAGGGGCAAGGGGAGCAGTACTTC.

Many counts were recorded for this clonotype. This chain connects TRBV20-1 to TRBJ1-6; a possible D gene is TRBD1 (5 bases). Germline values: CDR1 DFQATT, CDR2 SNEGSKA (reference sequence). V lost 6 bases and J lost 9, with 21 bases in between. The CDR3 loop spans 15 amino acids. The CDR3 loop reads CSAKLQERIGSPLHF. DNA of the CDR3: TGCAGTGCAAAGCTACAGGAGAGAATTGGTTCACCCCTCCACTTT.

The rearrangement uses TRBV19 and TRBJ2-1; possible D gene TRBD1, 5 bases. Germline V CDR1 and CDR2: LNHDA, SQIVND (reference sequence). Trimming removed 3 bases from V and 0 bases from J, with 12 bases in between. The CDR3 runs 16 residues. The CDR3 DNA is TGTGCCAGTAGTATCCCGACAGATAGCTCCTACAATGAGCAGTTCTTC. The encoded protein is CASSIPTDSSYNEQFF.

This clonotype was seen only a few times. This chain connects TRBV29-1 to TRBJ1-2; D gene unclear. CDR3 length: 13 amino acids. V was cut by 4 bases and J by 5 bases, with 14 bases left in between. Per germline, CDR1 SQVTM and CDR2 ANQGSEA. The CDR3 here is CSVVGSRAYGYTF. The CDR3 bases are TGCAGCGTTGTGGGGAGTAGGGCATATGGCTACACCTTC.